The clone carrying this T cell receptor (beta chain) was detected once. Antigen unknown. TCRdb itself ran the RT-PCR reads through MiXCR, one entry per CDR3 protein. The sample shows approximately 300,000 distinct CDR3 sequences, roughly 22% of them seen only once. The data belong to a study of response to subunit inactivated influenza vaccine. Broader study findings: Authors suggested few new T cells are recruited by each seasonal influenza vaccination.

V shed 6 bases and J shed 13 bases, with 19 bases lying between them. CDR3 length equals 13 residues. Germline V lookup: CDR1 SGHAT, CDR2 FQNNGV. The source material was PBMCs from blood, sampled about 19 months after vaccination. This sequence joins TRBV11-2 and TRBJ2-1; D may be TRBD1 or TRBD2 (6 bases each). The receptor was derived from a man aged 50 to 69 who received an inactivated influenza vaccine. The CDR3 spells CASSPYPGAGQFF. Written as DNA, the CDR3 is TGTGCCAGCAGTCCATACCCGGGGGCGGGCCAGTTCTTC.